This entry features one T cell receptor beta chain sequence. The CDR3 spans 14 residues. From germline, CDR1 is MNHEY and CDR2 SVGAGI. The germline V and J ends were trimmed by 6 bases and 3 bases, with 12 bases remaining between them. The source of the sample is a study of human versus mouse CDR3 diversity and MHC coevolution. The assay was immunoSEQ multiplex PCR, and TCRdb's table has in-frame clones only and misses some. The data show about 81,000 clones, 93% seen once. This sequence was found in a person between 25 and 70 years old in good health. Sequenced input: naive CD4+ T cells from blood. Subset here: CD45RO-negative CD62L-positive naive CD4 T cells. The genes are TRBV6-5 and TRBJ1-5; a possible D gene is TRBD1 (5 bases). CDR3 in amino acids: CASSAEGHNQPQHF. The CDR3, as DNA: TGTGCCAGCAGCGCGGAAGGACACAATCAGCCCCAGCATTTT.